These T cell receptor beta chains were read from a single sample in a study of radiation and T cells in renal cell carcinoma. This table comes from immunoSEQ multiplex PCR, and its TCRdb copy is limited to in-frame clones, with some not included. The table has tens of thousands of clones, around three quarters seen once. This specimen was blood, taken from a patient whose treatment included radiotherapy and nephrectomy. These receptors were collected from a man in his 60s with renal cell carcinoma. Both conserved end residues are part of each CDR3. A D gene is named only where the DNA matches it firmly. The size entry is marked missing in some rows and otherwise reads once, few, many or a size class.

v_gene	abundance	d_gene	len	j_gene	CDR3aa	CDR3nt
TRBV11-2	-	-	13	TRBJ2-7	CASSLGGSYEQYF	TGTGCCAGCAGCTTAGGCGGCAGTTACGAGCAGTACTTC
TRBV19	few	-	15	TRBJ1-1	CASSMGGFQNTEAFF	TGTGCCAGTAGTATGGGGGGGTTTCAAAACACTGAAGCTTTCTTT
TRBV19	-	TRBD2	17	TRBJ2-2	CASRWTSGRPNTGELFF	TGTGCCAGTAGATGGACTAGCGGGAGGCCGAACACCGGGGAGCTGTTTTTT
TRBV7-3	-	-	14	TRBJ2-3	CASSLSPQTDTQYF	TGTGCCAGCAGTTTATCCCCCCAAACAGATACGCAGTATTTT
TRBV11-2	-	TRBD1	17	TRBJ1-2	CASSRTGALLTNYGYTF	TGTGCCAGCAGTCGCACAGGGGCGCTATTAACTAACTATGGCTACACCTTC
TRBV6-5	-	-	13	TRBJ2-2	CASSSANTGELFF	TGTGCCAGCAGCTCCGCGAACACCGGGGAGCTGTTTTTT
TRBV18	once	TRBD1	13	TRBJ2-5	CASSPTGSETQYF	TGTGCCAGCTCACCGACAGGGTCAGAGACCCAGTACTTC
TRBV4-3	-	-	15	TRBJ1-5	CASSQGWGGNQPQHF	TGCGCCAGCAGCCAAGGTTGGGGGGGCAATCAGCCCCAGCATTTT
TRBV5-6	-	-	15	TRBJ1-1	CASTPVGGEDTEAFF	TGTGCCAGCACCCCCGTGGGGGGGGAAGACACTGAAGCTTTCTTT
TRBV6-6	-	TRBD1	12	TRBJ2-3	CASSTGVDTQYF	TGTGCCAGCAGCACAGGGGTAGATACGCAGTATTTT
TRBV6-5	few	TRBD2	15	TRBJ2-7	CASSYSYQRGGKQYF	TGTGCCAGCAGTTACTCGTACCAGCGGGGGGGAAAGCAGTACTTC
TRBV5-1	-	TRBD2	14	TRBJ2-3	CATQAGGPPDTQYF	TGCGCCACCCAAGCGGGAGGGCCCCCAGATACGCAGTATTTT
TRBV10-3	-	-	15	TRBJ1-3	CAISVSGKSGNTIYF	TGTGCCATCAGTGTTTCAGGAAAATCTGGAAACACCATATATTTT
TRBV6-5	-	TRBD2	14	TRBJ2-1	CASTISGSSNEQFF	TGTGCCAGCACAATTAGCGGGAGTAGCAATGAGCAGTTCTTC
TRBV29-1	-	TRBD1	16	TRBJ2-5	CSVEGMGDRYQETQYF	TGCAGCGTTGAAGGGATGGGGGACAGGTACCAAGAGACCCAGTACTTC
TRBV5-4	-	TRBD2	15	TRBJ2-5	CASSGGGAYQETQYF	TGTGCCAGCAGCGGCGGGGGGGCTTACCAAGAGACCCAGTACTTC
TRBV7-3	-	-	13	TRBJ2-5	CASSFQGQETQYF	TGTGCCAGCAGCTTTCAAGGACAAGAGACCCAGTACTTC
TRBV5-1	-	TRBD1	16	TRBJ1-2	CASSPRNVQGAGGYTF	TGCGCCAGCAGCCCCCGGAACGTGCAGGGGGCTGGTGGCTACACCTTC
TRBV27	-	-	14	TRBJ1-2	CASSLLAGSYGYTF	TGTGCCAGCAGTTTATTGGCGGGGAGCTATGGCTACACCTTC
TRBV7-2	-	-	16	TRBJ2-5	CASSFSGFTGQETQYF	TGTGCCAGCAGCTTTTCCGGCTTCACAGGCCAAGAGACCCAGTACTTC
TRBV4-3	-	TRBD1	15	TRBJ2-1	CASSQAGGSYNEQFF	TGCGCCAGCAGCCAAGCAGGGGGCTCCTACAATGAGCAGTTCTTC
TRBV18	-	TRBD1	15	TRBJ1-2	CASSPQYGQGYGYTF	TGTGCCAGCTCACCACAGTATGGACAGGGATATGGCTACACCTTC
TRBV10-3	once	TRBD2	17	TRBJ2-1	CAISEGKAGGFHNEQFF	TGTGCCATCAGTGAGGGAAAAGCGGGAGGGTTCCACAATGAGCAGTTCTTC
TRBV7-8	-	-	15	TRBJ2-1	CASSPPGLSYNEQFF	TGTGCCAGCAGCCCTCCGGGACTGTCCTACAATGAGCAGTTCTTC
TRBV28	-	TRBD1	13	TRBJ2-1	CAISRGQHNEQFF	TGTGCCATCAGTCGGGGACAGCACAATGAGCAGTTCTTC
TRBV7-6	-	-	15	TRBJ2-1	CASSLGASDHNEQFF	TGTGCCAGCAGCTTAGGGGCTAGCGATCACAATGAGCAGTTCTTC
TRBV7-2	-	-	13	TRBJ2-7	CASSVIRDHEQYF	TGTGCCAGCAGCGTTATTAGGGATCACGAGCAGTACTTC
TRBV5-5	-	TRBD1	16	TRBJ1-5	CASSPGTGGDGQPQHF	TGTGCCAGCAGCCCGGGGACAGGGGGCGATGGTCAGCCCCAGCATTTT
TRBV11-2	-	TRBD2	17	TRBJ2-3	CASSLDPSGGYTDTQYF	TGTGCCAGCAGCTTAGATCCCAGCGGGGGATACACAGATACGCAGTATTTT
TRBV11-2	once	-	14	TRBJ2-5	CASSESGAGETQYF	TGTGCCAGCAGCGAAAGCGGAGCAGGAGAGACCCAGTACTTC
TRBV6-5	-	-	12	TRBJ2-7	CASGATTYEQYF	TGTGCCAGCGGTGCTACGACCTACGAGCAGTACTTC
TRBV6-5	-	TRBD1	15	TRBJ1-3	CASSFGTGGRNTIYF	TGTGCCAGCAGTTTTGGGACAGGGGGGCGAAACACCATATATTTT
TRBV7-2	-	-	14	TRBJ2-2	CASSSLGPTGELFF	TGTGCCAGCAGCTCGCTAGGGCCCACCGGGGAGCTGTTTTTT
TRBV10-1	-	TRBD1	15	TRBJ1-6	CASSEKHRGFSPLHF	TGCGCCAGCAGTGAAAAGCACAGGGGTTTTTCACCCCTCCACTTT
TRBV4-3	-	-	13	TRBJ1-1	CASSQDSGFEAFF	TGCGCCAGCAGCCAAGACTCGGGGTTTGAAGCTTTCTTT
TRBV4-3	-	-	18	TRBJ1-4	CASSQDGGTGPTNEKLFF	TGCGCCAGCAGCCAAGATGGGGGCACGGGACCAACTAATGAAAAACTGTTTTTT
TRBV14	-	-	16	TRBJ2-1	CASSYLGAVAFNEQFF	TGTGCCAGCAGCTACCTGGGAGCGGTCGCATTCAATGAGCAGTTCTTC
TRBV7-6	-	-	15	TRBJ2-1	CASSLEDRSYNEQFF	TGTGCCAGCAGCTTAGAAGACAGATCTTACAATGAGCAGTTCTTC
TRBV6-5	-	-	14	TRBJ1-1	CASSYGRADTEAFF	TGTGCCAGCAGTTACGGCAGGGCCGACACTGAAGCTTTCTTT
TRBV11-2	-	-	13	TRBJ1-1	CASSLHRNTEAFF	TGTGCCAGCAGCTTACACAGGAACACTGAAGCTTTCTTT
TRBV7-2	-	TRBD2	16	TRBJ2-7	CASSPAPSGGAYEQYF	TGTGCCAGCAGCCCCGCCCCTAGCGGGGGGGCCTACGAGCAGTACTTC
TRBV6-1	-	TRBD2	12	TRBJ2-4	CASTAGENIQYF	TGTGCCAGCACGGCGGGGGAAAACATTCAGTACTTC
TRBV4-1	-	-	15	TRBJ1-3	CASSQDRGAGNTIYF	TGCGCCAGCAGCCAAGATCGGGGTGCCGGAAACACCATATATTTT
TRBV19	-	TRBD2	14	TRBJ2-3	CASSIVAGGDTQYF	TGTGCCAGTAGTATTGTAGCGGGAGGAGATACGCAGTATTTT
TRBV4-1	-	-	15	TRBJ1-1	CASSQDRGAGAEAFF	TGCGCCAGCAGCCAAGATCGGGGGGCGGGCGCTGAAGCTTTCTTT
TRBV7-2	-	-	14	TRBJ1-5	CASSSLGGNQPQHF	TGTGCCAGCAGCTCATTAGGGGGCAATCAGCCCCAGCATTTT
TRBV6-5	-	TRBD2	15	TRBJ2-2	CASSPSGTPTGELFF	TGTGCCAGCAGCCCCAGCGGGACTCCCACCGGGGAGCTGTTTTTT
TRBV4-1	-	-	15	TRBJ1-2	CASSQDLGNLYGYTF	TGCGCCAGCAGCCAAGATCTGGGGAACCTCTATGGCTACACCTTC
TRBV19	-	-	14	TRBJ2-3	CASSDRGVTDTQYF	TGTGCCAGTAGTGATAGGGGGGTGACAGATACGCAGTATTTT
TRBV19	-	-	11	TRBJ1-3	CATRSGNTIYF	TGTGCCACTAGGTCGGGGAACACCATATATTTT
TRBV10-3	-	TRBD2	14	TRBJ2-5	CATSKGLAEETQYF	TGTGCCACTTCCAAGGGACTAGCGGAAGAGACCCAGTACTTC